The text below deals with one TCR beta chain. The antigen is unknown. The ends were cut back, 0 bases at V and 1 base at J, with 9 bases in the middle. CDR1 and CDR2 from the germline V gene are SGDLS and YYNGEE. This CDR3 spans 15 amino acids. 60 Vbeta and 13 Jbeta primers were used in PCR. Assay: immunoSEQ multiplex PCR; the TCRdb copy retains only in-frame clones and omits some. Here the sample spans under 150,000 clones, around 82% being singletons. This sample was included in a study of cytomegalovirus exposure and HLA in healthy donors. Study-wide findings and caveats: A classifier reportedly called cytomegalovirus status with high sensitivity and specificity. Prediction of most subjects' HLA-A and HLA-B alleles by TCR beta sequences was reportedly accurate. A few of the chains that were CMV-associated were confirmed in vitro to be specific for CMV antigens. A further, later analysis showed that HLA-associated TCR beta chains (compared with equally common others) were more clonally expanded.

This sequence joins TRBV9 and TRBJ2-3; D possibly corresponds to TRBD1 (6 bases). Material for sequencing was PBMCs. This clonotype was obtained from a woman aged 40 to 55 in good health and CMV-seropositive. As DNA, the CDR3 is TGTGCCAGCAGCGTAGGGGGGCATCGCACAGATACGCAGTATTTT. Translating gives CASSVGGHRTDTQYF.